Described below is a single T cell receptor (beta chain) sequence and its context. This sample was included in a study of CD8 T cells in Susac syndrome. Trimming took 5 bases from V and 2 from J, leaving 10 bases between them. Looked up from germline, CDR1 is SGHTA and CDR2 is FQGTGA. The CDR3 sequence is 14 residues long. Random hexamers were used to reverse transcribe 0.5 to 1 ug of RNA. From the immunoSEQ multiplex PCR reads, TCRdb called clonotypes with MiXCR, one entry per CDR3 protein. The sample records about 190,000 distinct CDR3 sequences, approximately 95% being singletons. This receptor was identified in a human donor with Susac syndrome. The source material was CD4+ T cells from PBMCs. The chain joins TRBV7-3 to TRBJ2-1; D remains unclear. CDR3 loop: CASSPFVAYNEQFF. The CDR3 DNA follows: TGTGCCAGCAGCCCGTTTGTAGCCTACAATGAGCAGTTCTTC.